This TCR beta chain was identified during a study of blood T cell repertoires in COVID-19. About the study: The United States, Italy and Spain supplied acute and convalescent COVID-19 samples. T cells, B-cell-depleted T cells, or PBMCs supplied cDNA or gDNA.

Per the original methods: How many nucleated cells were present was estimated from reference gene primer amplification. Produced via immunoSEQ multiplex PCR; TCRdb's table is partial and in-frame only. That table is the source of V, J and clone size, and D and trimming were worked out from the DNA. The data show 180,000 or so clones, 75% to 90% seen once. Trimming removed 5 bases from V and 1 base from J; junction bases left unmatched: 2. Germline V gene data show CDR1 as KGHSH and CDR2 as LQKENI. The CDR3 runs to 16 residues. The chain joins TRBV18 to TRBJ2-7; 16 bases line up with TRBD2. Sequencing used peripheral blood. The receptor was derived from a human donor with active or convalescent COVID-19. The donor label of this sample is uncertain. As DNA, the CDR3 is TGTGCCAGCTCATCGGGACTAGCGGGAGGGTCCTACGAGCAGTACTTC. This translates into CASSSGLAGGSYEQYF.